The rows below give T cell receptor beta chains drawn from one sample of a study of identical twins. TCRdb reprocessed the 5' RACE reads with MiXCR, giving one entry per CDR3 protein. Among about 520,000 distinct CDR3 sequences listed, approximately 22% were seen once. These sequences were also reported in another study, on T cells expressing NK-cell markers.

Sequenced: CD4+ T cells sorted from blood. Every receptor here comes from a woman aged 18-29 years in good health. The CDR3 runs from the conserved cysteine through the conserved F or W. The order of the fields is D gene, J gene, V gene, clone size, CDR3 DNA, CDR3 protein. The D gene is left open where the match is weak. Clone size is given for some rows only: seen once, a few or many times, or a class if the clone is expanded.

D: -
J: TRBJ1-6
V: TRBV3-1
size: -
DNA: TGTGCCAGCAGCCAAGAAGTACACAATAATTCACCCCTCCACTTT
CDR3: CASSQEVHNNSPLHF

D: -
J: TRBJ2-1
V: TRBV9
size: many
DNA: TGTGCCAGCAGCCCCGAGGCTGCACCGTACAATGAGCAGTTCTTC
CDR3: CASSPEAAPYNEQFF

D: -
J: TRBJ1-1
V: TRBV5-1
size: few
DNA: TGCGCCAGCCCCCTTTCCACAGGACTGAACACTGAAGCTTTCTTT
CDR3: CASPLSTGLNTEAFF

D: -
J: TRBJ2-2
V: TRBV5-1
size: few
DNA: TGCGCCAGCAGCTTCCAGTCTCACACCGGGGAGCTGTTTTTT
CDR3: CASSFQSHTGELFF

D: -
J: TRBJ2-3
V: TRBV12-3/TRBV12-4
size: many
DNA: TGTGCCAGCAGTTTGGTTGGTGGGGGGCGAGATACGCAGTATTTT
CDR3: CASSLVGGGRDTQYF

D: -
J: TRBJ1-2
V: TRBV20-1
size: few
DNA: TGCAGTGCTGGGACGGGGACTAACTATGGCTACACCTTC
CDR3: CSAGTGTNYGYTF

D: -
J: TRBJ1-5
V: TRBV12-3/TRBV12-4
size: -
DNA: TGTGCCAGCAGTGAAGGGACGGTCGACAATCAGCCCCAGCATTTT
CDR3: CASSEGTVDNQPQHF

D: -
J: TRBJ2-7
V: TRBV5-1
size: -
DNA: TGCGCCAGCAGCTTGGCCGACAGGGTGGGAGGGCAGTACTTC
CDR3: CASSLADRVGGQYF

D: -
J: TRBJ2-1
V: TRBV9
size: -
DNA: TGTGCCAGCAATGTGAGGGGCAATGAGCAGTTCTTC
CDR3: CASNVRGNEQFF

D: -
J: TRBJ2-4
V: TRBV20-1
size: -
DNA: TGCAGTGCTGAGAGACTAGACAATCAGTACTTC
CDR3: CSAERLDNQYF

D: TRBD2
J: TRBJ2-1
V: TRBV3-1
size: -
DNA: TGTGCCATAGGGGGGGCTAGCGGGAGAGGCGAGCAGTTCTTC
CDR3: CAIGGASGRGEQFF

D: -
J: TRBJ1-4
V: TRBV5-1
size: few
DNA: TGCGCCAGCAGAATCCGCGGGGACCGGAATGAAAAACTGTTTTTT
CDR3: CASRIRGDRNEKLFF

D: -
J: TRBJ2-5
V: TRBV20-1
size: -
DNA: TGCAGTGCTGAGTTCGGGGGGCGAGAGACCCAGTACTTC
CDR3: CSAEFGGRETQYF

D: -
J: TRBJ2-3
V: TRBV9
size: -
DNA: TGTGCCAGCAGCTCAGACGGGGCCTGGACAGATACGCAGTATTTT
CDR3: CASSSDGAWTDTQYF

D: TRBD1
J: TRBJ2-4
V: TRBV27
size: few
DNA: TGTGCCAGCAGTTTCCGCTGGACAGGGGAAAAAAACATTCAGTACTTC
CDR3: CASSFRWTGEKNIQYF

D: TRBD1
J: TRBJ1-5
V: TRBV19
size: -
DNA: TGTGCCAGTAGTACGTTGTCAGGGGGTGCTAGCAATCAGCCCCAGCATTTT
CDR3: CASSTLSGGASNQPQHF

D: TRBD1
J: TRBJ2-4
V: TRBV10-1
size: -
DNA: TGCGCCAGCAGCGGACAGGGGACGTCGGACATTCAGTACTTC
CDR3: CASSGQGTSDIQYF